This TCR beta chain is from a study of neurological immune-mediated disorders. Study observations and caveats: The study found no CDR3 amino acid sequences shared by expanded clones across subjects, suggesting private repertoires in all groups.

Relative to its sample, this clonotype is medium-sized. Its antigen remains unidentified. It was by 5'RACE with 10-nucleotide random UMIs that the cDNA was made. One entry per CDR3 protein results from TCRdb running MiXCR on the 5' RACE reads. The data show some 22,000 distinct CDR3 sequences, 17% seen once. V lost 2 bases and J lost 1; bases outside the gene matches: 6. This CDR3 contains 16 residues. Per germline, CDR1 SGHRS and CDR2 YFSETQ. The sorted libraries were made from more than 900,000 CD4+ or CD8+ T cells. This sequence originates from a woman between 18 and 30 years old with multiple sclerosis. This sequence joins TRBV5-1 and TRBJ2-3; 8 bases map to TRBD2. Sequencing used CD8+ T cells from blood. CDR3 sequence (DNA): TGCGCCAGCAGCTTTAGCGGGGAGATTCGCACAGATACGCAGTATTTT. Translated: CASSFSGEIRTDTQYF.